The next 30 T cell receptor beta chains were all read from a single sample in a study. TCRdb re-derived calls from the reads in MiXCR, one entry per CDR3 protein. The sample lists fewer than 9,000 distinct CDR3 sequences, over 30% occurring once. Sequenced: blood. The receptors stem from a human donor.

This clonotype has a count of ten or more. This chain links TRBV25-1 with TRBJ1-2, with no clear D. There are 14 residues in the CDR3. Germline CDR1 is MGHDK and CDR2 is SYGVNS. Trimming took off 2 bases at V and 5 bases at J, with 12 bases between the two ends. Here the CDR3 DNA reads TGTGCCAGCAGTGAAAATGGTCCTACTTATGGCTACACCTTC. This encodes CASSENGPTYGYTF.

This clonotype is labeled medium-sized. The CDR3 here is CSATAGGSGTDTQYF. The CDR3 nucleotides read TGCAGTGCTACGGCAGGGGGCAGTGGCACAGATACGCAGTATTTT. The chain recombines TRBV20-1 with TRBJ2-3, with 8 bases lining up with TRBD1. V shed 4 bases and J 1 base; nucleotides not matched to a gene: 7. Germline lookup yields CDR1 DFQATT and CDR2 SNEGSKA (reference sequence). This CDR3 is 15 amino acids long.

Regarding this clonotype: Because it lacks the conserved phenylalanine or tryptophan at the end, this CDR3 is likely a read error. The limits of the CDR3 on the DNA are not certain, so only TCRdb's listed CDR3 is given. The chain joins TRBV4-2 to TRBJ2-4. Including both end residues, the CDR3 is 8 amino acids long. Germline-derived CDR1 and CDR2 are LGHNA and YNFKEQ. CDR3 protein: CASSQESQ.

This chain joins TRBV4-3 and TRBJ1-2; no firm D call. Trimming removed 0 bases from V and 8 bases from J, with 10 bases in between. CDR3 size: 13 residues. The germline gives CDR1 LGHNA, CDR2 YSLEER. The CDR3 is CASSQEPSSGYTF. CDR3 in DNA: TGCGCCAGCAGCCAAGAGCCATCAAGCGGCTACACCTTC.

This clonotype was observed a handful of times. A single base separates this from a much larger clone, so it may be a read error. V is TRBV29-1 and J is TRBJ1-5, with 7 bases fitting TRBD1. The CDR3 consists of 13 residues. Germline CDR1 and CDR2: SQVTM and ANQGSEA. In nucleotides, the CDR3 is TGCAGCGTTGCAGGGGGGAGCAATAAGCCCCAGCATTTT. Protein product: CSVAGGSNKPQHF. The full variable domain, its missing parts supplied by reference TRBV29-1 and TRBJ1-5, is SAVISQKPSRDICQRGTSLTIQCQVDSQVTMMFWYRQQPGQSLTLIATANQGSEATYESGFVIDKFPISRPNLTFSTLTVSNMSPEDSSIYLCSVAGGSNKPQHFGDGTRLSIL.

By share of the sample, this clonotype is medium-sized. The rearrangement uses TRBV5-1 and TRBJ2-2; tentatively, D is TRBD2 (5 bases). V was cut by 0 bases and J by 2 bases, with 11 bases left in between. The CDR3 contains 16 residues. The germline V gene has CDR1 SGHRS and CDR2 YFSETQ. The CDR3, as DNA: TGCGCCAGCAGCTTGGAGGGAGTACGTAACACCGGGGAGCTGTTTTTT. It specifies CASSLEGVRNTGELFF. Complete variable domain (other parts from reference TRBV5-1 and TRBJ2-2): KAGVTQTPRYLIKTRGQQVTLSCSPISGHRSVSWYQQTPGQGLQFLFEYFSETQRNKGNFPGRFSGRQFSNSRSEMNVSTLELGDSALYLCASSLEGVRNTGELFFGEGSRLTVL.

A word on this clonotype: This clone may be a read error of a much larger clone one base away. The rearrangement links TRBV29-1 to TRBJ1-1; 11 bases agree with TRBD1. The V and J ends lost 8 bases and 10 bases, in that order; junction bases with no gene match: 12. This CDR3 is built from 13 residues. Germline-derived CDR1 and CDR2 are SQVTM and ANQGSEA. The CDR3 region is CSINKGQGDGAFF. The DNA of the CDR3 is TGCAGCATTAACAAGGGACAGGGGGACGGAGCTTTCTTT.

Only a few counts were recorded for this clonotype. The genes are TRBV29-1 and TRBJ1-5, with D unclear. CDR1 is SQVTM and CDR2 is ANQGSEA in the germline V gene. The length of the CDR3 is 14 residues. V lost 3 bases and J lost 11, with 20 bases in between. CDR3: CSVELRQAEETQHF. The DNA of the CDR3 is TGCAGCGTTGAGTTGAGGCAGGCGGAAGAGACCCAGCATTTT.

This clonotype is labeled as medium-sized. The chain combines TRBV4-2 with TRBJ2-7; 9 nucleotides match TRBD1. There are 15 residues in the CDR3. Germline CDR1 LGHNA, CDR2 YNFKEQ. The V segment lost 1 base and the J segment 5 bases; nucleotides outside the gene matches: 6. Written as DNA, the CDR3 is TGTGCCAGCAGCCAAGGGGACAGGGTAGAGGACGAGCAGTACTTC. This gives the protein CASSQGDRVEDEQYF.

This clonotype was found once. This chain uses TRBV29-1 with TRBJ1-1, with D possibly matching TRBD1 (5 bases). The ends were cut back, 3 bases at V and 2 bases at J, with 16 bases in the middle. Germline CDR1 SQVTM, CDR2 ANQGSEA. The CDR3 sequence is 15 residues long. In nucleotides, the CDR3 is TGCAGCGTTGACCAGACAGCTACTGGAAACACTGAAGCTTTCTTT. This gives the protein CSVDQTATGNTEAFF.

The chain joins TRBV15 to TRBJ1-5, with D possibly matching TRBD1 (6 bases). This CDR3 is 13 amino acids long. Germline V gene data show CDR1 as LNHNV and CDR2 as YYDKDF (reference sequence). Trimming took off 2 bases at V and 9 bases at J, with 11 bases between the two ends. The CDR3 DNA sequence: TGTGCCACCAGCAGAACTCAGGGGAGGCCCCAGCATTTT. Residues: CATSRTQGRPQHF.

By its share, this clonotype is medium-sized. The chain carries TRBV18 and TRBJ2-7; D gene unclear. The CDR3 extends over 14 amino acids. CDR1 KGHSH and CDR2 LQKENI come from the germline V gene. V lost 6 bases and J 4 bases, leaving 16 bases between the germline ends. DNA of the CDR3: TGTGCCAGCTCTACCCGGGCAGGCGATTACGAGCAGTACTTC. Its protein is CASSTRAGDYEQYF. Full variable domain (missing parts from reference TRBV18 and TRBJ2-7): NAGVMQNPRHLVRRRGQEARLRCSPMKGHSHVYWYRQLPEEGLKFMVYLQKENIIDESGMPKERFSAEFPKEGPSILRIQQVVRGDSAAYFCASSTRAGDYEQYFGPGTRLTVT.

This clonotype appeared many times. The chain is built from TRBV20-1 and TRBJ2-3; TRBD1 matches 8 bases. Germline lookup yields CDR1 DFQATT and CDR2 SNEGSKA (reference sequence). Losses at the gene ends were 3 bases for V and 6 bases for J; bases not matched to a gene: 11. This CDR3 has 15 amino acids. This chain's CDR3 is CSASLRDRPGDTQYF. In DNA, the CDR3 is TGCAGTGCTAGTCTCAGGGACAGGCCCGGGGATACGCAGTATTTT.

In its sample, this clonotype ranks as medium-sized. The CDR3 protein is CSVFRQGNTEAFF. In nucleotides, the CDR3 is TGCAGCGTCTTTAGACAGGGGAACACTGAAGCTTTCTTT. V usage is TRBV29-1 and J usage is TRBJ1-1, with TRBD1 matching over 7 bases. The CDR3 has 13 amino acids. The V and J ends lost 6 bases and 1 base, in that order; junction bases with no gene match: 5. CDR1 is SQVTM, CDR2 ANQGSEA, per germline.

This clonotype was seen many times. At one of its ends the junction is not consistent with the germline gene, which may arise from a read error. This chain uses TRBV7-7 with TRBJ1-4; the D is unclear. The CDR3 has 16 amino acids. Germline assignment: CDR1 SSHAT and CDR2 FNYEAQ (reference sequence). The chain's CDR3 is CASSPNGIPTNEKLFF. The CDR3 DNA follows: TGTGCTAGCAGCCCGAACGGCATTCCAACTAATGAAAAACTGTTTTTT.

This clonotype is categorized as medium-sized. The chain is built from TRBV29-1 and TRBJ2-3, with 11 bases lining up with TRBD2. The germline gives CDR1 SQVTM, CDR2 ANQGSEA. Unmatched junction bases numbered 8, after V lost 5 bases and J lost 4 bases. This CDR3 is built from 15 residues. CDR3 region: CSVQGLAGSPDTQYF. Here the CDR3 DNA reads TGCAGCGTTCAAGGACTAGCGGGTAGCCCAGATACGCAGTATTTT.

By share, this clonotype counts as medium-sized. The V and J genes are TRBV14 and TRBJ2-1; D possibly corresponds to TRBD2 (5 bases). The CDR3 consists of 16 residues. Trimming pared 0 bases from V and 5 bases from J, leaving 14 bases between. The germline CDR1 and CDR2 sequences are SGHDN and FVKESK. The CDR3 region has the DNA TGTGCCAGCAGCCAAGAGGTATTAGCGCGACACAATGAGCAGTTCTTC. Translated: CASSQEVLARHNEQFF.

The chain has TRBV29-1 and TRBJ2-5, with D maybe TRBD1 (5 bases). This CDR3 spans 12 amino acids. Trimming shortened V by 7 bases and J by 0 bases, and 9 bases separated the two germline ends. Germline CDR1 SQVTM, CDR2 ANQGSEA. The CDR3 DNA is TGCAGCGGGGGCCGTGACCAAGAGACCCAGTACTTC. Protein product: CSGGRDQETQYF.

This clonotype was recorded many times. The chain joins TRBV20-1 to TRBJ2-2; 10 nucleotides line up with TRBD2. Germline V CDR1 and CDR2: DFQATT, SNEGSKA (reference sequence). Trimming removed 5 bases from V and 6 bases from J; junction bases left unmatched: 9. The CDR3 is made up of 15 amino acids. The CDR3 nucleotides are TGCAGTGCTCCTGCTAGCGGGAGTATCGCCGGGGAGCTGTTTTTT. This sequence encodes CSAPASGSIAGELFF.

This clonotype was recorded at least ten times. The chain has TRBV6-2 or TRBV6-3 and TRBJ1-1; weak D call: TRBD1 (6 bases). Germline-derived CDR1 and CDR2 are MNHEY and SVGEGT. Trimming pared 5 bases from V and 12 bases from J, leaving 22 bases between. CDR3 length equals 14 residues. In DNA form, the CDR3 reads TGTGCCAGCAGTAGAGCCCATTCCGGGACAACAACTTTCTTT. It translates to CASSRAHSGTTTFF.

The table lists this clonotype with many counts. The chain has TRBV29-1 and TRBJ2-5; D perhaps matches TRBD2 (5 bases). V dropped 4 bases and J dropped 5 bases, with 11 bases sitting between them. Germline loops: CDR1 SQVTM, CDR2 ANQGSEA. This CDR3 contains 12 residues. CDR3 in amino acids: CSVAVSGETQYF. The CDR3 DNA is TGCAGCGTTGCGGTCTCGGGGGAGACCCAGTACTTC.

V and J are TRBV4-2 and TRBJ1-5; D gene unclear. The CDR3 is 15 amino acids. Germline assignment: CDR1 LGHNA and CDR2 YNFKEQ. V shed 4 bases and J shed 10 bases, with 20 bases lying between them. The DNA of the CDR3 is TGTGCCAGCAGCCTACCGGACTCAAATAATTCACCCCAGCATTTT. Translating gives CASSLPDSNNSPQHF.

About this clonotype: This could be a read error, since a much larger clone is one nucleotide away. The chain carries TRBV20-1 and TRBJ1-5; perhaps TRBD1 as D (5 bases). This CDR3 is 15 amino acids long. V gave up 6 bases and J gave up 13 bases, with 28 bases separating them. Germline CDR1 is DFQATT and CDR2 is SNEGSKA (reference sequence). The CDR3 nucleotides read TGCAGTGCCGTCCCCCCCGGGACTAGCACAGATACGCAGCATTTT. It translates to CSAVPPGTSTDTQHF.

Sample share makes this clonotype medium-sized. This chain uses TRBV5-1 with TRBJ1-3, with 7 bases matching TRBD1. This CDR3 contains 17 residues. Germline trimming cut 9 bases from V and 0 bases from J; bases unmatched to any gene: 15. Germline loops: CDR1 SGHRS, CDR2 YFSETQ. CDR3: CANSDRVPYSSGNTIYF. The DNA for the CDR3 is TGCGCCAACTCCGACAGGGTCCCATACAGCTCTGGAAACACCATATATTTT.

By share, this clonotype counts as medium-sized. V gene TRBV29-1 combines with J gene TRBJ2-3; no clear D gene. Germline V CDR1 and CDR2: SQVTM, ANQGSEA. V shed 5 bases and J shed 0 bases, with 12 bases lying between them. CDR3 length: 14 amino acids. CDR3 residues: CSVSASWSTDTQYF. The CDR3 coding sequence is TGCAGCGTTTCGGCTAGTTGGAGCACAGATACGCAGTATTTT.

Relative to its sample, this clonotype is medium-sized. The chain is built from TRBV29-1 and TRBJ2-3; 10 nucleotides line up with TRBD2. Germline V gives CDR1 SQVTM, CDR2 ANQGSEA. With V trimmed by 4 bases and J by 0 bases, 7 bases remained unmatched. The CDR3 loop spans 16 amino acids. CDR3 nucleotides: TGCAGCGTTGGATTTGGACTAGCGGAGAGCACAGATACGCAGTATTTT. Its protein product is CSVGFGLAESTDTQYF.

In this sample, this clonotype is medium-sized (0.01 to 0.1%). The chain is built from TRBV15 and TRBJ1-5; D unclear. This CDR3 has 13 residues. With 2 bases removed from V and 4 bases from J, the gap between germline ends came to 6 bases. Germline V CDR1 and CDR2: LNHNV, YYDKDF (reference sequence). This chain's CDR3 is CATSRQRNQPQHF. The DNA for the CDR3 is TGTGCCACCAGCAGACAGAGGAATCAGCCCCAGCATTTT.

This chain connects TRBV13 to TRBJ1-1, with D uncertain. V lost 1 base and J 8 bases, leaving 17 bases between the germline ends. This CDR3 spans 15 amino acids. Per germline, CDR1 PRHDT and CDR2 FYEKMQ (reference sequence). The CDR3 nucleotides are TGTGCCAGCAGCTTAGCCCGGCGTAGAGATTCAGAAGCTTTCTTT. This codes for CASSLARRRDSEAFF.

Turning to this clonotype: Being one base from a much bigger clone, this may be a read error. The CDR3 spells CASSTQSGAGEQFF. CDR3 coding DNA: TGTGCCAGCAGTACGCAGTCAGGGGCTGGAGAGCAGTTCTTC. This sequence joins TRBV2 and TRBJ2-1; tentatively, D is TRBD1 (6 bases). The V gene's germline CDR1 is SNHLY and CDR2 FYNNEI. The CDR3 contains 14 residues. V was pared by 5 bases and J by 10 bases, with 18 bases between.

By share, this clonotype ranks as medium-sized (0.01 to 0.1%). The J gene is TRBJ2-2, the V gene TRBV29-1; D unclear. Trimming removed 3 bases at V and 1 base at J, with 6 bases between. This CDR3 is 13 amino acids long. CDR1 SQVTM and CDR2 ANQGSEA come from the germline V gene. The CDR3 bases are TGCAGCGTTGAGTTAGAGAACACCGGGGAGCTGTTTTTT. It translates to CSVELENTGELFF.